Sequencing of this T cell receptor (beta chain) was carried out in a study of OX40 agonist ivuxolimab in advanced cancers. Study as a whole: Recorded diagnoses for dose-escalation patients were hepatocellular carcinoma, melanoma, renal cell or head and neck cancer. Study-level points and caveats: Some of the nonresponding patients also showed low levels of normalized T-cell clonal expansion.

V lost 5 bases and J lost 5, with 12 bases in between. Germline CDR1 is SGHVS and CDR2 is FQNEAQ. This CDR3 contains 14 residues. Note on this clone: Its antigen is not known.

Assay used: immunoSEQ multiplex PCR; TCRdb lists only in-frame clones, some missing. This sample has about 37,000 clones; 85% to 90% occur once, and the top ten carry roughly 2.4%. Material: CD4+ or CD8+ T cells sorted from blood, obtained in a trial of the OX40 agonist ivuxolimab. The clonotype was recovered from an adult with an advanced solid tumor such as melanoma, head and neck, liver or kidney cancer. The chain carries TRBV7-8 and TRBJ1-4; no clear D. CDR3 protein: CASSLMSLNEKLFF. CDR3 bases: TGTGCCAGCAGCCTTATGTCGCTCAATGAAAAACTGTTTTTT.